Detailed here is one T cell receptor beta chain. Its antigen is unknown. This sample stems from a study of cytomegalovirus exposure and HLA in healthy donors. Whole-study findings and limits: The classifier reportedly diagnosed cytomegalovirus status with high sensitivity and specificity.

The PCR ran on 60 Vbeta and 13 Jbeta primers. Profiled with immunoSEQ multiplex PCR; TCRdb holds only in-frame clones, not every one. The sample holds roughly 130,000 clones, approximately 80% seen once. CDR3 size: 18 residues. The trim removed 3 bases at V and 0 bases at J, leaving 10 bases unmatched. CDR1 is SGHTA and CDR2 is FQGNSA in the germline V gene. What was sequenced was PBMCs. This receptor was obtained from a male donor in good health and CMV-seronegative. This chain uses TRBV7-2 with TRBJ2-1; 8 bases fit TRBD1. CDR3 sequence reads: CASSFPRDRRSSYNEQFF. CDR3 bases: TGTGCCAGCAGCTTTCCCCGGGACAGGCGAAGCTCCTACAATGAGCAGTTCTTC.